What follows are 14 T cell receptor beta chains derived from one specimen sequenced in a study of CD4 and CD8 cells across lung adenocarcinoma regions. TCRdb called the PCR reads again in MiXCR, with one record for every CDR3 protein. Among 16,000 or so distinct CDR3 sequences, 55% were seen once, and the ten largest hold around a third. The sequenced sample was CD8+ T cells from the center of a lung tumor. These receptors were taken from a female donor with lung adenocarcinoma. The CD4 and CD8 labels of this study may be unreliable.

On this clonotype: Relative to the germline gene, one junction end is altered; a read error may explain this. This chain joins TRBV6-1 and TRBJ2-3; TRBD2 might be the D (7 bases). Germline CDR1 reads MNHNS; CDR2 reads SASEGT. The CDR3 consists of 15 residues. The chain's CDR3 is CASGPRGGGKDTQYF. As DNA, the CDR3 is TGTGCCAGCGGTCCGAGGGGGGGGGGCAAAGATACGCAGTATTTC.

This clonotype was seen once. Compared with germline, one end of the junction differs, possibly owing to a read error. The chain has TRBV27 and TRBJ2-3; perhaps TRBD2 as D (6 bases). The CDR3 is 14 amino acids. Germline-derived CDR1 and CDR2 are MNHEY and SMNVEV (reference sequence). CDR3 protein: CASSVGGATNTQYF. In DNA form, the CDR3 reads TGTGCCAGCAGTGTGGGCGGGGCCACAAATACGCAGTATTTC.

There are a few counts of this clonotype. The chain recombines TRBV6-1 with TRBJ2-1, with D perhaps matching TRBD2 (6 bases). This CDR3 contains 13 residues. V lost 8 bases, J lost 0 bases, and 8 bases lay in between. Germline assignment: CDR1 MNHNS and CDR2 SASEGT. In DNA, the CDR3 is TGTGCCAGCTTCGGGAGCTCCTACAATGAGCAGTTCTTC. Its protein product is CASFGSSYNEQFF.

This chain connects TRBV6-5 to TRBJ2-2; D perhaps matches TRBD2 (5 bases). The J call is uncertain, as TRBJ2-3 better fits the DNA end. The CDR3 loop spans 14 amino acids. Germline loops: CDR1 MNHEY, CDR2 SVGAGI. The CDR3 coding sequence is TGTGCCAGCAGTTACCTCCCCGACACCGGGGAGCAGTATTTT. Its protein product is CASSYLPDTGEQYF.

The CDR3: CASSLAPGAGGETQYF. The DNA for the CDR3 is TGTGCCAGCAGTTTAGCCCCCGGGGCCGGTGGAGAGACCCAGTACTTC. V is TRBV12-3 or TRBV12-4 and J is TRBJ2-1; D tentatively reads TRBD1 or TRBD2 (5 bases each). With the DNA end fitting TRBJ2-5 better, the J assignment may be wrong. This CDR3 has 16 amino acids.

The gene calls are TRBV27 and TRBJ2-5, with D possibly matching TRBD2 (6 bases). The J call is uncertain, as TRBJ2-7 better fits the DNA end. CDR1 MNHEY and CDR2 SMNVEV come from the germline V gene (reference sequence). This CDR3 has 14 amino acids. DNA for the CDR3: TGTGCCAGCAGTCCGAGACTAGGACGCTACGAGCAGTACTTC. Translating gives CASSPRLGRYEQYF.

This clonotype was detected a few times. V gene TRBV6-5 combines with J gene TRBJ2-4; 10 bases are shared with TRBD2. The DNA end is a closer match to TRBJ2-1, so the J assignment may be wrong. The CDR3 sequence is 13 residues long. The germline V gene encodes CDR1 MNHEY and CDR2 SVGAGI. CDR3 in DNA: TGTGCCAGCAGTTATGCTAGCGGGAGTCCTCAGTTCTTC. It codes for CASSYASGSPQFF.

About this clonotype: At one end the junction does not follow the germline gene, possibly because of a read error. The rearrangement uses TRBV10-1 and TRBJ2-3; TRBD1 or TRBD2 may be the D gene (6 bases each). CDR3 length: 14 amino acids. The germline V gene has CDR1 WNHNN and CDR2 SYGVQD (reference sequence). The CDR3 sequence is CAGIGGTDPDTQYF. CDR3 nucleotide sequence: TGCGCGGGCATCGGGGGCACTGACCCAGATACCCAGTACTTT.

The J gene is TRBJ2-1, the V gene TRBV6-5, with D possibly being TRBD2 (6 bases). Trimming shortened V by 4 bases and J by 3 bases, and 7 bases separated the two germline ends. This CDR3 comprises 13 residues. Germline loops: CDR1 MNHEY, CDR2 SVGAGI. CDR3 DNA sequence: TGTGCCAGCAGTTGGGGACTCTACAATGAGCAGTTCTTC. Translation: CASSWGLYNEQFF.

V gene TRBV6-4 combines with J gene TRBJ2-1; 8 positions match TRBD2. Germline V gene sequence: CDR1 MRHNA, CDR2 SNTAGT. This CDR3 is 14 amino acids long. After removal of 2 bases from V and 10 bases from J, the junction contained 7 bases not matched to a gene. CDR3 sequence (DNA): TGTGCCAGCAGTGACGGGCTAGCGGGCGGCGAGCAGTTCTTC. This codes for CASSDGLAGGEQFF.

This clonotype was counted many times. This chain uses TRBV6-1 with TRBJ1-4; possibly TRBD1 for D (6 bases). This CDR3 has 14 residues. The ends were cut back, 8 bases at V and 7 bases at J, with 17 bases in the middle. Germline-derived CDR1 and CDR2 are MNHNS and SASEGT. The CDR3 DNA sequence: TGTGCCAGCCTATACAGGGTGGGAGCTGAAAAACTGTTTTTT. It encodes CASLYRVGAEKLFF.

This clonotype was counted many times. The rearrangement joins TRBV25-1 to TRBJ2-5; possible D gene TRBD1, 6 bases. V was clipped by 8 bases and J by 1 base, with 20 bases between them. CDR1 and CDR2 (germline): MGHDK, SYGVNS. The CDR3 extends over 16 amino acids. The CDR3 region has the DNA TGTGCCAGCGGCTCCTGGGAAGGGGGAATCCAAGAGACCCAGTACTTC. Amino acids: CASGSWEGGIQETQYF.

This clonotype was counted between two and nine times. J is TRBJ2-1 and V is TRBV11-1, with 8 bases matching TRBD1. The CDR3 is 13 amino acids. The V gene's germline CDR1 is SGHAT and CDR2 FQDESV (reference sequence). With 3 bases clipped from V and 6 bases from J, the junction kept 1 base outside the gene matches. The CDR3 sequence is CASSFTGGNEQFF. CDR3 coding DNA: TGTGCCAGCAGCTTCACAGGGGGCAATGAGCAGTTCTTC.

This clonotype came up once. The chain links TRBV6-1 to TRBJ2-3, with D possibly TRBD2 on 7 matching bases. The end of the DNA fits TRBJ2-5 better, so the J call may be wrong. Per the germline V gene, CDR1 is MNHNS and CDR2 is SASEGT. The CDR3 is made up of 17 amino acids. The CDR3 loop reads CASSGGLGGRVTDTQYF. CDR3 in DNA: TGTGCCAGCAGTGGGGGACTCGGGGGGCGTGTCACAGATACCCAGTACTTC.